A selection of T cell receptor beta chains follows, all from one sample in a study of CD8+ T cells in alopecia areata. TCRdb keeps only in-frame clones here, not all; method: immunoSEQ multiplex PCR. Of about 140,000 clones listed, about 60% were seen once; the top ten hold approximately 6.5%. The material was CD4+ T cells sorted from blood, obtained at week 0. These receptors came from a human donor with alopecia areata. The CDR3 runs from the conserved cysteine through the conserved F or W. D genes are given only for firm matches. The size entry is marked missing in some rows and otherwise reads once, few, many or a size class.

once	NA	TRBV7-8	TRBJ2-3	CASSLDTRVDTQYF	TGTGCCAGCAGCTTAGACACCAGGGTGGATACGCAGTATTTT
NA	NA	TRBV5-7	TRBJ1-5	CASSSDFGLAIQPQHF	TGTGCCAGCAGTTCAGACTTCGGTCTCGCCATCCAGCCCCAGCATTTT
NA	NA	TRBV6-5	TRBJ1-5	CASSYSEGSQPQHF	TGTGCCAGCAGTTACTCTGAGGGGAGCCAGCCCCAGCATTTT
NA	TRBD1	TRBV2	TRBJ2-4	CASREGQGWYF	TGTGCCAGCAGGGAGGGACAGGGGTGGTACTTC
NA	NA	TRBV5-1	TRBJ2-1	CASSLVGDSYNEQFF	TGCGCCAGCAGCTTGGTTGGAGACTCCTACAATGAGCAGTTCTTC
NA	TRBD1	TRBV13	TRBJ1-1	CASSLNRDRGRTEAFF	TGTGCCAGCAGCTTAAATCGGGACAGGGGAAGGACTGAAGCTTTCTTT
NA	TRBD1	TRBV29-1	TRBJ1-5	CSVGTGGANQPQHF	TGCAGCGTTGGGACAGGGGGGGCAAATCAGCCCCAGCATTTT
many	TRBD1	TRBV4-3	TRBJ2-4	CASSQGVAGTGTNIQYF	TGCGCCAGCAGCCAAGGAGTTGCCGGGACAGGGACGAACATTCAGTACTTC
NA	NA	TRBV14	TRBJ2-7	CASSQTTYEQYF	TGTGCCAGCAGCCAAACCACTTACGAGCAGTACTTC
NA	TRBD1	TRBV11-2	TRBJ2-7	CASSRTGSLDEQYF	TGTGCCAGCAGCCGGACAGGTTCCCTAGACGAGCAGTACTTC
NA	NA	TRBV7-2	TRBJ2-6	CASSLVAGSSGANVLTF	TGTGCCAGCAGCTTAGTCGCAGGGAGTTCTGGGGCCAACGTCCTGACTTTC
NA	TRBD1	TRBV6-1	TRBJ1-2	CASSDGQGSGYTF	TGTGCCAGCAGTGACGGACAGGGCTCTGGCTACACCTTC
NA	NA	TRBV29-1	TRBJ2-2	CSVDRGGAGELFF	TGCAGCGTCGACAGGGGAGGGGCCGGGGAGCTGTTTTTT
NA	NA	TRBV4-1	TRBJ2-4	CASSPYGIQYF	TGCGCCAGCAGCCCCTATGGCATTCAGTACTTC
NA	NA	TRBV27	TRBJ2-7	CASSLLSSGEQYF	TGTGCCAGCAGTTTACTCTCAAGCGGCGAGCAGTACTTC
once	NA	TRBV6-5	TRBJ2-7	CASSSRGTSVYEQYF	TGTGCCAGCAGTTCGCGGGGGACATCGGTATACGAGCAGTACTTC
NA	NA	TRBV23-1	TRBJ1-2	CASSPPGPGHFYGYTF	TGCGCCAGCAGTCCTCCCGGCCCGGGACACTTCTATGGCTACACCTTC
NA	NA	TRBV4-1	TRBJ2-1	CASSQVTGLTNEQFF	TGCGCCAGCAGCCAAGTCACAGGATTAACGAATGAGCAGTTCTTC
NA	TRBD1	TRBV5-1	TRBJ1-1	CASSFDRGHPQNTEAFF	TGCGCCAGCAGCTTCGACAGGGGGCATCCCCAGAACACTGAAGCTTTCTTT
NA	NA	TRBV2	TRBJ2-6	CASSLDSSGANVLTF	TGTGCCAGCAGTTTGGACAGCTCTGGGGCCAACGTCCTGACTTTC